This paragraph reports one T cell receptor (beta chain). The data were taken from a study of OX40 agonist ivuxolimab in advanced cancers. About the research overall: The study enrolled dose-escalation patients with hepatocellular carcinoma, melanoma, renal cell or head and neck cancer. Those enrolled were around 87% male, with a mean age of about 66 years and ages from about 20 to 90.

V lost 6 bases to trimming and J lost 11 bases, with 16 bases between them. The CDR3 runs 12 residues. Per germline, CDR1 MNHEY and CDR2 SMNVEV (reference sequence). Produced via immunoSEQ multiplex PCR; TCRdb's table is partial and in-frame only. This sample yields 45,000 to 55,000 clones, of which about 86% are seen a single time; about 1.5% belongs to the top ten. The clonotype comes from an adult with an advanced solid tumor such as melanoma, head and neck, liver or kidney cancer. The chain combines TRBV27 with TRBJ1-2; possible D gene TRBD1, 5 bases. Sequencing was performed on CD4+ or CD8+ T cells sorted from blood, taken in a trial of the OX40 agonist ivuxolimab. CDR3 loop: CASSPEGLVYTF. Here the CDR3 DNA reads TGTGCCAGCAGCCCGGAGGGGCTTGTGTACACCTTC.